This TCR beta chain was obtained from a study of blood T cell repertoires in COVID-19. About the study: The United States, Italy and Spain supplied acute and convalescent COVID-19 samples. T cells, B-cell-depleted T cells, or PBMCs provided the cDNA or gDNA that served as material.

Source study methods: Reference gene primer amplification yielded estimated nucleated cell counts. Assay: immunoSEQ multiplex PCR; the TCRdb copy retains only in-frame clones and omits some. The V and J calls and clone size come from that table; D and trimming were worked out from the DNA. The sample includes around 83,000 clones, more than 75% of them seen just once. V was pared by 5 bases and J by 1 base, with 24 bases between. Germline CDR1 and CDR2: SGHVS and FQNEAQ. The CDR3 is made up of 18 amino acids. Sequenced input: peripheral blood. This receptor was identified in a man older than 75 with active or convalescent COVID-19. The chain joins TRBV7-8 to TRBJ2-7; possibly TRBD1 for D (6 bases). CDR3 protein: CASSPRGLWAGESYEQYV. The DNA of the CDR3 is TGTGCCAGCAGCCCAAGGGGCCTGTGGGCAGGGGAATCCTACGAGCAGTACGTC.